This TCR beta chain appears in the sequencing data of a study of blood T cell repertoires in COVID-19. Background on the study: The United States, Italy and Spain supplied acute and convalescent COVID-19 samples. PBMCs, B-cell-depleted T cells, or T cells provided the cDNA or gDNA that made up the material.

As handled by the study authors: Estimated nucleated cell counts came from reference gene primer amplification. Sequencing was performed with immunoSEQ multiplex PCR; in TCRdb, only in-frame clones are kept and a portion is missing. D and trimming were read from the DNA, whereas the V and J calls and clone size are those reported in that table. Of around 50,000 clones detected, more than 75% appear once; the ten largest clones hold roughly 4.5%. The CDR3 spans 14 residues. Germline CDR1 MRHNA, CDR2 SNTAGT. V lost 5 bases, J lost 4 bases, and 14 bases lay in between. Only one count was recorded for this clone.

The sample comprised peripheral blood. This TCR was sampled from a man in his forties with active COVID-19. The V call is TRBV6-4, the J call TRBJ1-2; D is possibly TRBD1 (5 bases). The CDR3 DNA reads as TGTGCCAGCAGTACGGACCGGGGGACCTATGGCTACACCTTC. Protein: CASSTDRGTYGYTF.